These 21 T cell receptor beta chains share one sample of origin, sequenced in a study of memory CD4+ T cells and cytomegalovirus serostatus. Assay: immunoSEQ multiplex PCR; the TCRdb copy retains only in-frame clones and omits some. The repertoire holds 45,000 to 55,000 clones, around 77% seen once, with around 1.6% in the top ten. The sort gate was single viable CD3+CD4+CD8-CD45RO+ cells for memory CD4+ T cells. The source material was memory CD4+ T cells from blood. Receptors originate from an adult in good health and CMV-seronegative.

This clone was observed once. This CDR3 is CASSLGDRLGNEQYF. For the CDR3, the DNA is TGTGCCAGCAGCTTAGGGGACCGTCTCGGGAACGAGCAGTACTTC. The V call is TRBV7-2, the J call TRBJ2-7, with D possibly called TRBD1 or TRBD2 (5 bases each). Germline CDR1 SGHTA, CDR2 FQGNSA. The ends were cut back, 1 base at V and 5 bases at J, with 15 bases in the middle. CDR3 length equals 15 residues.

V gene TRBV30 combines with J gene TRBJ1-5, with 10 bases aligning to TRBD1. Germline V CDR1 and CDR2: GTSNPN, SVGIG (reference sequence). The CDR3 spans 13 residues. The V and J ends lost 5 bases and 3 bases, in that order; junction bases with no gene match: 1. The CDR3 DNA follows: TGTGCCTGGGGGACAGGGGACAATCAGCCCCAGCATTTT. Translated: CAWGTGDNQPQHF.

This chain joins TRBV19 and TRBJ2-3, with D unclear. CDR3 length: 17 amino acids. The V end was cut by 0 bases, the J end by 0 bases, with 13 bases between. The germline gives CDR1 LNHDA, CDR2 SQIVND (reference sequence). The CDR3 nucleotides are TGTGCCAGTAGTATAGATCTTAGGACGACCAGCACAGATACGCAGTATTTT. Encoded protein: CASSIDLRTTSTDTQYF.

The chain is built from TRBV6-6 and TRBJ1-2, with D possibly TRBD1 on 6 matching bases. The CDR3 covers 13 residues. V was pared by 2 bases and J by 8 bases, with 12 bases between. Germline V CDR1 and CDR2: MNHNY, SVGAGI (reference sequence). The CDR3 loop reads CASSYRGWEGYTF. CDR3 nucleotides: TGTGCCAGCAGTTACAGGGGGTGGGAGGGCTACACCTTC.

The gene calls are TRBV5-6 and TRBJ1-1; perhaps TRBD1 as D (6 bases). The ends were cut back, 4 bases at V and 5 bases at J, with 12 bases in the middle. From germline, CDR1 is SGHDT and CDR2 YYEEEE. CDR3 length: 13 amino acids. Here the CDR3 reads CASSKTGLTEAFF. CDR3 DNA: TGTGCCAGCAGCAAAACAGGGTTGACTGAAGCTTTCTTT.

The chain recombines TRBV10-3 with TRBJ2-1, with unresolved D. The CDR3 consists of 13 residues. Germline lookup yields CDR1 ENHRY and CDR2 SYGVKD. V lost 6 bases and J 10 bases, leaving 16 bases between the germline ends. The CDR3 loop is CAISRQDPREQFF. As DNA, the CDR3 is TGTGCCATCAGCCGGCAGGACCCCCGGGAGCAGTTCTTC.

This clone was seen a single time. The chain combines TRBV5-4 with TRBJ2-1; 8 nucleotides match TRBD2. The CDR3 runs to 14 residues. The V segment lost 2 bases and the J segment 7 bases; nucleotides outside the gene matches: 5. Germline lookup yields CDR1 SGHNT and CDR2 YYREEE (reference sequence). CDR3 DNA: TGTGCCAGCAGCTTCAACCGGGGGGGGAATGAGCAGTTCTTC. Translating it yields CASSFNRGGNEQFF.

The genes are TRBV5-6 and TRBJ1-2; D not certain. Trimming took 2 bases from V and 7 from J, leaving 12 bases between them. This CDR3 is built from 13 residues. The V gene's germline CDR1 is SGHDT and CDR2 YYEEEE. The chain's CDR3 is CASSFPGIRGYTF. CDR3 sequence (DNA): TGTGCCAGCAGCTTCCCCGGGATACGTGGCTACACCTTC. The full variable domain, completed using reference TRBV5-6 and TRBJ1-2, is DAGVTQSPTHLIKTRGQQVTLRCSPKSGHDTVSWYQQALGQGPQFIFQYYEEEERQRGNFPDRFSGHQFPNYSSELNVNALLLGDSALYLCASSFPGIRGYTFGSGTRLTVV.

The chain joins TRBV6-6 to TRBJ1-5, with a tentative D call TRBD1 (5 bases). The length of the CDR3 is 15 residues. Deletions cut 0 bases from V and 3 bases from J, with 9 bases between. The germline CDR1 and CDR2 sequences are MNHNY and SVGAGI (reference sequence). The CDR3 coding sequence is TGTGCCAGCAGTTACTCCGACAGCCCCAATCAGCCCCAGCATTTT. This sequence encodes CASSYSDSPNQPQHF.

The chain recombines TRBV7-8 with TRBJ1-3; D not resolved. Germline-derived CDR1 and CDR2 are SGHVS and FQNEAQ. Trimming took 1 base from V and 4 from J, leaving 11 bases between them. This CDR3 has 15 amino acids. This CDR3 reads CASSLVLGSGNTIYF. In DNA form, the CDR3 reads TGTGCCAGCAGCTTAGTTTTGGGTTCAGGAAACACCATATATTTT. Full variable domain (outside the CDR3, taken from reference TRBV7-8 and TRBJ1-3): GAGVSQSPRYKVAKRGQDVALRCDPISGHVSLFWYQQALGQGPEFLTYFQNEAQLDKSGLPSDRFFAERPEGSVSTLKIQRTQQEDSAVYLCASSLVLGSGNTIYFGEGSWLTVV.

The chain has TRBV5-1 and TRBJ2-5; 10 bases map to TRBD2. The germline V gene has CDR1 SGHRS and CDR2 YFSETQ. The CDR3 totals 19 residues. V trimming: 1 base; J trimming: 2 bases; junction bases outside the gene matches: 14. The CDR3 is CASSLWASGGGGKQETQYF. In DNA, the CDR3 is TGCGCCAGCAGCTTGTGGGCTAGCGGGGGTGGAGGAAAACAAGAGACCCAGTACTTC.

The rearrangement uses TRBV19 and TRBJ2-3; D is unresolved. The germline gives CDR1 LNHDA, CDR2 SQIVND (reference sequence). Trimming cost V 0 bases and J 0 bases, with 7 bases left between them. The CDR3 is made up of 15 amino acids. CDR3 amino acids: CASSIDPSSTDTQYF. CDR3 nucleotides: TGTGCCAGTAGTATAGATCCGTCTAGCACAGATACGCAGTATTTT.

The chain employs TRBV5-4 and TRBJ1-1; D not certain. The CDR3 is 14 amino acids. V was cut by 0 bases and J by 3 bases, with 9 bases left in between. Germline assignment: CDR1 SGHNT and CDR2 YYREEE (reference sequence). The CDR3 loop is CASSLDPAYTEAFF. The CDR3 coding sequence is TGTGCCAGCAGCTTGGACCCCGCGTACACTGAAGCTTTCTTT.

This rearrangement joins TRBV4-3 to TRBJ2-1; D uncertain. V shed 0 bases and J shed 8 bases, with 23 bases lying between them. Per germline, CDR1 LGHNA and CDR2 YSLEER. The CDR3 runs to 18 residues. CDR3 amino acids: CASSQESSLLRPWDEQFF. The CDR3 nucleotides read TGCGCCAGCAGCCAAGAGAGCTCCCTTTTGCGGCCCTGGGATGAGCAGTTCTTC.

The chain joins TRBV6-5 to TRBJ1-5, with D possibly TRBD1 on 5 matching bases. The CDR3 has 14 residues. CDR1 and CDR2 from the germline V gene are MNHEY and SVGAGI. Trimming removed 6 bases at V and 3 bases at J, with 12 bases between. The CDR3 reads CASRGTALNQPQHF. The CDR3, as DNA: TGTGCCAGCAGGGGGACTGCCCTCAATCAGCCCCAGCATTTT.

The chain links TRBV28 to TRBJ2-1, with TRBD1 matching 9 bases. Germline V gives CDR1 MDHEN, CDR2 SYDVKM. The CDR3 has 16 residues. V shed 7 bases and J 7 bases; nucleotides not matched to a gene: 14. CDR3 region: CASTGFGTGTVNEQFF. The CDR3 bases are TGTGCCAGCACCGGATTTGGGACAGGGACGGTTAATGAGCAGTTCTTC.

The V call is TRBV18, the J call TRBJ1-1; D remains ambiguous. The CDR3 covers 13 residues. Trimming took 0 bases from V and 8 from J, leaving 10 bases between them. CDR1 and CDR2 (germline): KGHSH, LQKENI. The CDR3 sequence is CASSPPVTVEAFF. The DNA for the CDR3 is TGTGCCAGCTCACCACCGGTCACAGTAGAAGCTTTCTTT.

This chain connects TRBV6-1 to TRBJ1-1; tentatively, D is TRBD1 (6 bases). V lost 4 bases, J lost 4 bases, and 13 bases lay in between. CDR1 is MNHNS, CDR2 SASEGT, per germline. This CDR3 comprises 14 residues. DNA for the CDR3: TGTGCCAGCAGTGTCTTAGGGGGGCGCACTGAAGCTTTCTTT. The encoded protein is CASSVLGGRTEAFF.

The chain has TRBV11-2 and TRBJ2-7; D is possibly TRBD2 (5 bases). V lost 5 bases and J 5 bases, leaving 19 bases between the germline ends. Germline CDR1 and CDR2: SGHAT and FQNNGV. CDR3 size: 15 residues. CDR3 amino acids: CASSALVGDLHEQYF. The CDR3 nucleotides are TGTGCCAGCAGCGCCCTGGTCGGGGATCTCCACGAGCAGTACTTC.

About this clone: One end of the junction varies from germline; a read error may be responsible. V gene TRBV14 combines with J gene TRBJ1-2; D is possibly TRBD1 (6 bases). Germline V CDR1 and CDR2: SGHDN, FVKESK. The CDR3 spans 16 residues. The DNA of the CDR3 is TGTGCCAGCAGCCAAGCAGGGGCCCCTCCTAATTATGGCTACACCTTC. Translated: CASSQAGAPPNYGYTF.

The chain couples TRBV7-2 to TRBJ2-7; TRBD1 agrees at 8 bases. Germline V CDR1 and CDR2: SGHTA, FQGNSA. The CDR3 is 16 residues long. V lost 0 bases, J lost 2 bases, and 6 bases stayed unmatched. The DNA for the CDR3 is TGTGCCAGCAGCTTAGCCGGGACAGGTGCACCCTACGAGCAGTACTTC. Translation: CASSLAGTGAPYEQYF.